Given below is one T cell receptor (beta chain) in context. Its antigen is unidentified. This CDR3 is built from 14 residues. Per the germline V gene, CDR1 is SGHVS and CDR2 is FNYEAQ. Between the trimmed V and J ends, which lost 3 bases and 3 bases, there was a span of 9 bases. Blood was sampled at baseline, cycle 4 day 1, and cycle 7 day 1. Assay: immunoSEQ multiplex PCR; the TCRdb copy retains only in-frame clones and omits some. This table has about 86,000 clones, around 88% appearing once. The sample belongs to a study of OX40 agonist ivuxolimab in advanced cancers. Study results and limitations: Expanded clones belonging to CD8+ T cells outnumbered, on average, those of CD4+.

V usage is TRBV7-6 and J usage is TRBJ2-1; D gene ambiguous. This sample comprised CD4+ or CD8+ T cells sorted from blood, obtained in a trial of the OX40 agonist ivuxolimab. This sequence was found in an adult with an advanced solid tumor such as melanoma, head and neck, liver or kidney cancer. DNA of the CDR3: TGTGCCAGCAGCTTTAACAGCGACTACAATGAGCAGTTCTTC. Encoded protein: CASSFNSDYNEQFF.